The 5 T cell receptor beta chains reported below all come from one sample, sequenced in a study of molecular identifiers for immune sequencing clone quantification. One entry per CDR3 protein results from TCRdb running MiXCR on the PCR reads. The sample lists 85,000 to 100,000 distinct CDR3 sequences, 20% to 25% occurring once. The sample taken for sequencing was naive CD8+ T cells from blood, with Jurkat cell RNA spiked in. Subset defined: FACS-sorted CD8+CD4-CCR7+CD45RA+ naive T cells. The receptors come from a human donor in good health. Some libraries in this study had Jurkat cell RNA spiked in.

This clonotype was detected ten times or more. V and J are TRBV10-3 and TRBJ1-2, with D perhaps matching TRBD1 (6 bases). Germline-derived CDR1 and CDR2 are ENHRY and SYGVKD. The V end was cut by 2 bases, the J end by 4 bases, with 8 bases between. This CDR3 spans 13 amino acids. The CDR3 bases are TGTGCCATCAGTGAGAGGGGGTTCTATGGCTACACCTTC. Protein sequence: CAISERGFYGYTF.

This clonotype appeared a few times. A much larger clonotype is one base distant, so this may be a read error. V gene TRBV7-2 combines with J gene TRBJ2-7; 8 bases align to TRBD1. With 5 bases clipped from V and 4 bases from J, the junction kept 7 bases outside the gene matches. CDR1 and CDR2 from the germline V gene are SGHTA and FQGNSA. This CDR3 spans 14 amino acids. For the CDR3, the DNA is TGTGCCAGCAGCATAGGAAACAGGGGGTACGAGCAGTACTTC. Its translation: CASSIGNRGYEQYF.

There are many counts of this clonotype. V gene TRBV4-3 combines with J gene TRBJ2-1; 12 positions match TRBD2. After removal of 0 bases from V and 8 bases from J, the junction contained 11 bases not matched to a gene. This CDR3 has 18 residues. CDR1 is LGHNA, CDR2 YSLEER, per germline. The CDR3 bases are TGCGCCAGCAGCCAAGATGGTCTAGCGGGGGGGTTATGGGATGAGCAGTTCTTC. Protein sequence: CASSQDGLAGGLWDEQFF.

Many counts were recorded for this clonotype. The chain joins TRBV4-1 to TRBJ2-2; D might be TRBD2 (5 bases). V dropped 4 bases and J dropped 5 bases, with 14 bases sitting between them. CDR3 length equals 15 residues. Germline values: CDR1 MGHRA, CDR2 YSYEKL. The CDR3 here is CASSLEHGGTGELFF. CDR3 nucleotide sequence: TGCGCCAGCAGCCTAGAGCATGGAGGAACCGGGGAGCTGTTTTTT.

This clonotype was seen ten or more times. V and J are TRBV7-6 and TRBJ1-5; D unclear. Per the germline V gene, CDR1 is SGHVS and CDR2 is FNYEAQ. CDR3 length: 17 amino acids. Trimming took off 0 bases at V and 0 bases at J, with 12 bases between the two ends. CDR3 in amino acids: CASSLAAARGSNQPQHF. The CDR3 nucleotides are TGTGCCAGCAGCTTAGCAGCGGCAAGAGGTAGCAATCAGCCCCAGCATTTT.